The clone carrying this TCR beta chain was seen many times. The antigen is not known. The data stem from a study of T cell repertoires in cytomegalovirus infection. Study-wide background: A matching HLA type, together with CMV infection, was signaled by public TCR beta signatures.

One entry per CDR3 protein results from TCRdb running MiXCR on the reads. The sample holds 250,000 or so distinct CDR3 sequences, approximately 15% seen once. Study-level points and caveats: HLA-C-restricted CMV clonotypes gave the most frequent clonotype in two of eight donors. Summed public TCR beta family frequency identified CMV carriers bearing the relevant HLA.

The CDR3 has 15 amino acids. From germline, CDR1 is MNHEY and CDR2 SVGAGI. V was cut by 0 bases and J by 2 bases, with 10 bases left in between. The specimen was CD8+ T cells from PBMCs. J is TRBJ1-1 and V is TRBV6-5; D not certain. This receptor was obtained from a human donor in good health (CMV status not recorded). Some clones in this sample may be carry-over from other donors' samples. CDR3 region: CASSYSSIGNTEAFF. The CDR3 nucleotides are TGTGCCAGCAGTTACTCGTCTATAGGTAACACTGAAGCTTTCTTT.